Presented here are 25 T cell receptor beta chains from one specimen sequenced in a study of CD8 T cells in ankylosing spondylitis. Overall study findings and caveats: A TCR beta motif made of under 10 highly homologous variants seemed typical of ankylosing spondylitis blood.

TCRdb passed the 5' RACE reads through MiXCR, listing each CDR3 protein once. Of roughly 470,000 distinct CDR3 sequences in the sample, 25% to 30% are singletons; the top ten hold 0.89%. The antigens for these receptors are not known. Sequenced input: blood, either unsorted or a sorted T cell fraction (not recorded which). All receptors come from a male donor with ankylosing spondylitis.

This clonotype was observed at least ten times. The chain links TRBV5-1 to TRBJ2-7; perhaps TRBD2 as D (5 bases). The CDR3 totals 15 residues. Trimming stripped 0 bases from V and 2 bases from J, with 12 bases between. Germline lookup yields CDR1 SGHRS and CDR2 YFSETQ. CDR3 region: CASSLVSGSTYEQYF. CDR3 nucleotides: TGCGCCAGCAGCTTGGTCTCGGGGTCCACCTACGAGCAGTACTTC.

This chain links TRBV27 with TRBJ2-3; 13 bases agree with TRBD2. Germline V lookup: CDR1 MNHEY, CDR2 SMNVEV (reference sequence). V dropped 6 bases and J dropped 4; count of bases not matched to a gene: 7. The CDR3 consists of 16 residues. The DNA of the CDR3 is TGTGCCAGCAGGCTGCGGACTAGCGGGAGCTCAGATACGCAGTATTTT. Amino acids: CASRLRTSGSSDTQYF.

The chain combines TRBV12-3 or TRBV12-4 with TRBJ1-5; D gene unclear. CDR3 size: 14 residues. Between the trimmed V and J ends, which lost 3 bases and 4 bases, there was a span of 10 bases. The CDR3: CASSFQRENQPQHF. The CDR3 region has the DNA TGTGCCAGCAGTTTTCAGAGGGAAAATCAGCCCCAGCATTTT.

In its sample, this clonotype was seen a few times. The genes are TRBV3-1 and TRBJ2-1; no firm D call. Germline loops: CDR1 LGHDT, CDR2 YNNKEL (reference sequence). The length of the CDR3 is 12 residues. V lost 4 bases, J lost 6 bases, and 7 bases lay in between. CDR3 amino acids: CASSPRFNEQFF. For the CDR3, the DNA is TGTGCCAGCAGCCCGAGGTTCAATGAGCAGTTCTTC.

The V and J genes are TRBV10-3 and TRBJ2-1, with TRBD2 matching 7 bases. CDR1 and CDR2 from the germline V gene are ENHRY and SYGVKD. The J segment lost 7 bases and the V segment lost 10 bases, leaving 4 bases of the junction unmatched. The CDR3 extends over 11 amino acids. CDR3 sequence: CATGTINEQFF. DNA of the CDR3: TGTGCCACCGGGACTATTAATGAGCAGTTCTTC.

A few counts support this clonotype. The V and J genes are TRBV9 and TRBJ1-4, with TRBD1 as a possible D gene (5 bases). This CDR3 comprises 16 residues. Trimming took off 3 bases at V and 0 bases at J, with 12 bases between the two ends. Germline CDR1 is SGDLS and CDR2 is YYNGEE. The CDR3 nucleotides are TGTGCCAGCAGCGGCCGGGGGGGAGCAACTAATGAAAAACTGTTTTTT. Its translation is CASSGRGGATNEKLFF. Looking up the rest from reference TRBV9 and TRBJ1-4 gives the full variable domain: DSGVTQTPKHLITATGQRVTLRCSPRSGDLSVYWYQQSLDQGLQFLIQYYNGEERAKGNILERFSAQQFPDLHSELNLSSLELGDSALYFCASSGRGGATNEKLFFGSGTQLSVL.

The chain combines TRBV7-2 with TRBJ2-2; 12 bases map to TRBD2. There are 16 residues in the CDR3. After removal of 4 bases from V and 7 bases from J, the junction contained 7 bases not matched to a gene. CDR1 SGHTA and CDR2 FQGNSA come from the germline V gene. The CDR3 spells CASSWRLAGVGGELFF. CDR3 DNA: TGTGCCAGCAGCTGGCGACTAGCGGGAGTCGGCGGGGAGCTGTTTTTT.

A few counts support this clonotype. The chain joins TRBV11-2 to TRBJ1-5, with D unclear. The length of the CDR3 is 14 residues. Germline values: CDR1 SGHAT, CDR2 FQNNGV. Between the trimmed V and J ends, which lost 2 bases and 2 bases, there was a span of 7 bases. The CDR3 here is CASSLQPGNQPQHF. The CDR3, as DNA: TGTGCCAGCAGCTTACAGCCGGGCAATCAGCCCCAGCATTTT.

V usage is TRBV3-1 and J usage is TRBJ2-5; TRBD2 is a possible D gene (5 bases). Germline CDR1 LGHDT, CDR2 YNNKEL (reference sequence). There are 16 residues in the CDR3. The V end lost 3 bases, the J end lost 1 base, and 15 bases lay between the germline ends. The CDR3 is CASSHRDLKPQETQYF. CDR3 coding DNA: TGTGCCAGCAGCCACCGGGATCTCAAACCCCAAGAGACCCAGTACTTC.

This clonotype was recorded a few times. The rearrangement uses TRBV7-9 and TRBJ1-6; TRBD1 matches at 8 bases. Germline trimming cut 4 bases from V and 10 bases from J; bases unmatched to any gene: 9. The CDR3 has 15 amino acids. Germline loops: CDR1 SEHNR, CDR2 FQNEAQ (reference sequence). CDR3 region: CASSSEPRTGSPLHF. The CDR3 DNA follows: TGTGCCAGCAGCTCCGAGCCCAGGACAGGGTCACCCCTCCACTTT.

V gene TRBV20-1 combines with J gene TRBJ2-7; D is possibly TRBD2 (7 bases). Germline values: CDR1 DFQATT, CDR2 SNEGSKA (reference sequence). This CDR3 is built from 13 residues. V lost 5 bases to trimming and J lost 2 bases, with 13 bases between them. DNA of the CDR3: TGCAGTGCTGGGCGGCGGGGGCCCTACGAGCAGTACTTC. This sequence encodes CSAGRRGPYEQYF.

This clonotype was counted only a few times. The CDR3 DNA sequence: TGCAGCCTATTGAGACAAGGATACGAGCAGTACTTC. This gives the protein CSLLRQGYEQYF. The rearrangement links TRBV20-1 to TRBJ2-7, with unresolved D. Germline V gene data show CDR1 as DFQATT and CDR2 as SNEGSKA (reference sequence). The CDR3 is 12 residues long.

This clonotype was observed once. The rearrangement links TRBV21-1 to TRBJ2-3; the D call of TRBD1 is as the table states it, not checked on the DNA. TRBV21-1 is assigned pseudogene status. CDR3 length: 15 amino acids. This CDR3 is CASSQGRCPTDTQYF. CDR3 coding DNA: TGTGCCAGCAGCCAAGGGCGGTGTCCCACAGATACGCAGTATTTT.

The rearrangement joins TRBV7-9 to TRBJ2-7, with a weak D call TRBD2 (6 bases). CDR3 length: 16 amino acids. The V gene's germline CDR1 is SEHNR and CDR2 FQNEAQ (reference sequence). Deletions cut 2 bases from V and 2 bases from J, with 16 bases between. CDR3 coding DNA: TGTGCCAGCAGCTTATGGAGGGGTAGCCCTCCCTACGAGCAGTACTTC. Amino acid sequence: CASSLWRGSPPYEQYF. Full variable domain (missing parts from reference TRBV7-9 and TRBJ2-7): DTGVSQNPRHKITKRGQNVTFRCDPISEHNRLYWYRQTLGQGPEFLTYFQNEAQLEKSRLLSDRFSAERPKGSFSTLEIQRTEQGDSAMYLCASSLWRGSPPYEQYFGPGTRLTVT.

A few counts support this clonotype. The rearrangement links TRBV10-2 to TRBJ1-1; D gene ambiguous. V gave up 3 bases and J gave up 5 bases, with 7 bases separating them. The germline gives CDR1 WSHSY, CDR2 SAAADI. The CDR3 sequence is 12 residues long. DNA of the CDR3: TGCGCCAGCAGTGAACTCTGGACTGAAGCTTTCTTT. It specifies CASSELWTEAFF.

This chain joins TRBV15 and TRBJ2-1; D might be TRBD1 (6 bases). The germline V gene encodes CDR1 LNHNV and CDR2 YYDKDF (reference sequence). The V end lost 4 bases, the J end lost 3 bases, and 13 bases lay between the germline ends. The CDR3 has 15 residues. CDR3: CATSIRDTYYNEQFF. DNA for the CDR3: TGTGCCACCAGCATCCGGGACACCTACTACAATGAGCAGTTCTTC. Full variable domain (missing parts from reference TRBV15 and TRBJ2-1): DAMVIQNPRYQVTQFGKPVTLSCSQTLNHNVMYWYQQKSSQAPKLLFHYYDKDFNNEADTPDNFQSRRPNTSFCFLDIRSPGLGDTAMYLCATSIRDTYYNEQFFGPGTRLTVL.

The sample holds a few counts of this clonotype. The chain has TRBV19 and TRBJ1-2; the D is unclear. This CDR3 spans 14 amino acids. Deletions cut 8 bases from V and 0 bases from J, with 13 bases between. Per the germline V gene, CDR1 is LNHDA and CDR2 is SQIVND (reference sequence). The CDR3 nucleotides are TGTGCCAGTTGCCCCGTCCGGGCTAACTATGGCTACACCTTC. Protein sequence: CASCPVRANYGYTF.

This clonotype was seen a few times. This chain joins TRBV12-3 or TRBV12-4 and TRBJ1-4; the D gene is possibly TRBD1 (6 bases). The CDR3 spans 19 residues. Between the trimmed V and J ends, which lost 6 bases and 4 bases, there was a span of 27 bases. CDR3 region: CASRESRTVSLEGNEKLFF. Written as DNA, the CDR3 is TGTGCCAGCAGAGAGTCCAGGACAGTTAGCTTGGAGGGTAATGAAAAACTGTTTTTT.

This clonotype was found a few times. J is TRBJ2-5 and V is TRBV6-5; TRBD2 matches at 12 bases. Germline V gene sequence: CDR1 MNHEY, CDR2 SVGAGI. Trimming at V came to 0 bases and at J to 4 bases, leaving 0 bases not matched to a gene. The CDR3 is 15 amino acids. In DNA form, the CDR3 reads TGTGCCAGCAGTTACTCGACTAGCGGGAGAGAGACCCAGTACTTC. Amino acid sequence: CASSYSTSGRETQYF.

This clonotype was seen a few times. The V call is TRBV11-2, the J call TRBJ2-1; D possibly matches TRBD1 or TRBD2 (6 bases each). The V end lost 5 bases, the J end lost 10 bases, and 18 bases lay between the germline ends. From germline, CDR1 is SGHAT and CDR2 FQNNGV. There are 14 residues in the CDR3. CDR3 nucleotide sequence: TGTGCCAGCAGCCAGGGGAGGCTGGTCGGGGAGCAGTTCTTC. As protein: CASSQGRLVGEQFF.

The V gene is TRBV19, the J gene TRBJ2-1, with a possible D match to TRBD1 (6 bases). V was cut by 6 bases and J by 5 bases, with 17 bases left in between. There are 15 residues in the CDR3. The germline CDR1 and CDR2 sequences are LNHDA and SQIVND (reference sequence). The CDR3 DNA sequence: TGTGCCAGTAGCAATACCGGGACAAGACACAATGAGCAGTTCTTC. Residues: CASSNTGTRHNEQFF.

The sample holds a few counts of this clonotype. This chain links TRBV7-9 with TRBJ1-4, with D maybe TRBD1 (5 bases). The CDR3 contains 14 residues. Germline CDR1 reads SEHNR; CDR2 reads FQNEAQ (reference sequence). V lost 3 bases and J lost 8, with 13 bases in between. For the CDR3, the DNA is TGTGCCAGCAGCTTCCGCAGTCAGGGCGAAAAACTGTTTTTT. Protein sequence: CASSFRSQGEKLFF.

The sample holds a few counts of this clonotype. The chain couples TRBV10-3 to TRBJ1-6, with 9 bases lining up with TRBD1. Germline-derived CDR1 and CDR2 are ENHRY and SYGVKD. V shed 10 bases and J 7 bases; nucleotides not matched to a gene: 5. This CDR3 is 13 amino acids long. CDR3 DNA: TGTGCCAGCGAAGGGACAGGGAATTCACCCCTCCACTTT. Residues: CASEGTGNSPLHF.

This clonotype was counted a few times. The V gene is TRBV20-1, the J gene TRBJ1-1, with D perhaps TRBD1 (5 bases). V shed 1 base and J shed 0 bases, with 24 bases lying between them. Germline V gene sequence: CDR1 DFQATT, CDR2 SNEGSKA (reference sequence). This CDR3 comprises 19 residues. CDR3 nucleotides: TGCAGTGCTAGAGGAAGACGCAGCCTAGGGGCCCCGATGAACACTGAAGCTTTCTTT. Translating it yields CSARGRRSLGAPMNTEAFF.

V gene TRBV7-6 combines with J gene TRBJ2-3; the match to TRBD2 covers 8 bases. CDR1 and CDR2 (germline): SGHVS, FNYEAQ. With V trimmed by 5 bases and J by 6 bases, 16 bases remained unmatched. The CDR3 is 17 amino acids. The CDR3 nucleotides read TGTGCCAGCAGCCCAAGTGGGGGAGCGGGGGTGCCGGATACGCAGTATTTT. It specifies CASSPSGGAGVPDTQYF.